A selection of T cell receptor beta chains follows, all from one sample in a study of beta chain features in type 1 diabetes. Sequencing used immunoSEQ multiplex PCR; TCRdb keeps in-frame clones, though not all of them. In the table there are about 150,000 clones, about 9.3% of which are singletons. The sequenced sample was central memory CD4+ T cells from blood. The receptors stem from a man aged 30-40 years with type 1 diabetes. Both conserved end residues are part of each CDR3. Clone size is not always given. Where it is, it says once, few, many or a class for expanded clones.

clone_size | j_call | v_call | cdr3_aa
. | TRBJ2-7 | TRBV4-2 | CASSFSPKADYEQYF
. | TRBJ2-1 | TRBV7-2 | CASSQPGGQEFF
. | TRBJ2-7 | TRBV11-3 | CASKSLGGLYEQYF
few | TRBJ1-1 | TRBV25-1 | CASITLEGTEAFF
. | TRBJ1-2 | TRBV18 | CASSEGQGAYGYTF
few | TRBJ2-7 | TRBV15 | CATSRDLKRASGTYEQYF
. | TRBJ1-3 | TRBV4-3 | CASSQDWVGGNTIYF
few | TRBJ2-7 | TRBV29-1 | CSAQGFSYEQYF
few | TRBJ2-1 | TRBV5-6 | CASSHRLAGNNEQFF
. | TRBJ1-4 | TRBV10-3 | CASSYRGEKLFF
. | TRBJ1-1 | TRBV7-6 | CASSPRQGGTEAFF
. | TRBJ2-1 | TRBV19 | CASSRAGRLHNEQFF
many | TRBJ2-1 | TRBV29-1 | CSVAGGRYNEQFF
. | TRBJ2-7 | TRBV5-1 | CASSLAQGEPTSAYF
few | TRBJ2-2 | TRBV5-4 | CASSLVRGRAGELFF
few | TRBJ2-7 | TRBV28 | CASSLRGGQGYEQYF
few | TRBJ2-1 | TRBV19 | CASSRDTPPTNEQFF
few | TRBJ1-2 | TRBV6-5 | CATQEPGYTF
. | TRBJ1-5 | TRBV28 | CASQVAGRRGHHF
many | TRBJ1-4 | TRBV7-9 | CASSRGQTNEKLFF
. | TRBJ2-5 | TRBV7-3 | CASSLRGSGLGETQYF
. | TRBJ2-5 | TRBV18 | CASSPPAETQYF
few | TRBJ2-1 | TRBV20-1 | CSARAYNEQFF
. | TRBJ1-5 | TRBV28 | CASSPAGTGTQRAHF
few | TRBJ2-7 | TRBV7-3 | CASSPPGDREQYF
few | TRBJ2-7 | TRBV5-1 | CASSLGSQVDEQYF
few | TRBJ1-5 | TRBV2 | CASRQTGVGQPQHF
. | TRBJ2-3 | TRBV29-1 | CSVTGTSGPTDTQYF
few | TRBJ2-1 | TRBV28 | CASTGAGAGSDNEQFF
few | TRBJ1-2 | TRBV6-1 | CASSEPRRGYTF
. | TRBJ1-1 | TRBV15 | CATSKGEGKAGNTEAFF
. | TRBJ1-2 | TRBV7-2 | CASSFSAGQAGGYTF
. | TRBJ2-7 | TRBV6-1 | CASRGTGSYEQYF
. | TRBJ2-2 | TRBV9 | CASSLGLAGAGELFF
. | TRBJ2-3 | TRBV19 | CASISRDGNTDTQYF
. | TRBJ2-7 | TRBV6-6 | CASSYSTGGMYEQYF
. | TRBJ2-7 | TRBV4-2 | CASSLGAGQGPYEQYF
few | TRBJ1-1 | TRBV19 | CASSSLLNTEAFF
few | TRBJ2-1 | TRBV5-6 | CASSFVSRDEQFF
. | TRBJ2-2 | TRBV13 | CASSLLPEGTGELFF
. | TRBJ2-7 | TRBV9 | CASSAQGGQGIPEQYF